A single sample is the source of the 22 T cell receptor beta chains below, sequenced in a study of long-term antiretroviral therapy in people with HIV (dated by TCRdb to about 2022). Sequencing of the TRB variable region was done with the immunoSEQ hsTCRB v3.0 assay at survey level resolution. TCRdb's version of the immuneACCESS table is confined to in-frame rearrangements and falls short of the full clone set. An unresolved V gene accounts for under half of the shortfall where checked; the remainder is of unknown origin. This sample comprises some 40,000 clones, about 95% of them detected only once. The ten largest make up under 2.5% of the sample. The sequences come from unsorted PBMCs, collected about 9.1 years after starting antiretroviral therapy. The receptor set was obtained from a man aged 30-40 years with HIV.

This clone was seen just once. The chain combines TRBV19 with TRBJ1-5, with a tentative D call TRBD1 (5 bases). This CDR3 contains 14 residues. The germline V gene has CDR1 LNHDA and CDR2 SQIVND (reference sequence). V lost 3 bases and J 3 bases, leaving 9 bases between the germline ends. The CDR3 reads CASSIEGNNQPQHF. The CDR3 DNA follows: TGTGCCAGTAGTATCGAGGGGAACAATCAGCCCCAGCATTTT.

The CDR3 DNA reads TGTGCCAGCAGCCAAAGGACCGGAAATTACGAGCAGTACGTC. It encodes CASSQRTGNYEQYV. This chain links TRBV5-8 with TRBJ2-7; D call uncertain. Germline values: CDR1 SGHTS, CDR2 YDEGEE. V lost 4 bases and J 4 bases, leaving 15 bases between the germline ends. This CDR3 has 14 residues.

This clone was found once. The chain combines TRBV2 with TRBJ1-4; perhaps TRBD1 as D (5 bases). Trimming pared 11 bases from V and 8 bases from J, leaving 15 bases between. CDR3 length: 12 amino acids. Per the germline V gene, CDR1 is SNHLY and CDR2 is FYNNEI. The CDR3 is CAHGAGREKLFF. CDR3 nucleotide sequence: TGTGCCCACGGGGCGGGACGGGAAAAACTGTTTTTT.

The V call is TRBV5-1, the J call TRBJ1-4; D is perhaps TRBD1 (5 bases). This CDR3 spans 13 amino acids. The V and J ends lost 5 bases and 4 bases respectively, with 9 bases between them. From germline, CDR1 is SGHRS and CDR2 YFSETQ. CDR3 sequence reads: CASRYQGNEKLFF. The CDR3 DNA reads as TGCGCCAGCAGGTATCAGGGTAATGAAAAACTGTTTTTT.

This clone was found once. J is TRBJ2-1 and V is TRBV20-1; D is unresolved. Germline CDR1 DFQATT, CDR2 SNEGSKA (reference sequence). This CDR3 region has 10 residues. Trimming took off 3 bases at V and 10 bases at J, with 7 bases between the two ends. The CDR3 loop is CSASDMEQFF. In DNA, the CDR3 is TGCAGTGCTAGCGACATGGAGCAGTTCTTC.

The chain uses TRBV6-1 and TRBJ2-5; 7 nucleotides match TRBD2. Germline lookup yields CDR1 MNHNS and CDR2 SASEGT. The V gene end was trimmed by 4 bases and the J gene end by 5 bases; junction bases not matched to a gene: 10. This CDR3 region has 15 residues. CDR3 DNA: TGTGCCAGCAGTGTGGGACTATCCCCCCGGGAGACCCAGTACTTC. This encodes CASSVGLSPRETQYF.

Only one count was recorded for this clone. The rearrangement uses TRBV6-5 and TRBJ2-7; 7 positions match TRBD2. V lost 2 bases and J lost 3; bases outside the gene matches: 4. The CDR3 totals 14 residues. Per the germline V gene, CDR1 is MNHEY and CDR2 is SVGAGI. The DNA for the CDR3 is TGTGCCAGCAGTTACGGCTCTAGCGGCTACGAGCAGTACGTC. Translating gives CASSYGSSGYEQYV.

The chain combines TRBV10-3 with TRBJ2-5; a weak D match, TRBD2 (5 bases). This CDR3 is 14 amino acids long. V was shortened by 0 bases and J by 1 base, with 6 bases between the two germline ends. Germline values: CDR1 ENHRY, CDR2 SYGVKD. The CDR3 sequence: CAISESGSQETQYF. The CDR3 DNA reads TGTGCCATCAGTGAGTCAGGGAGCCAAGAGACCCAGTACTTC.

This chain connects TRBV6-1 to TRBJ2-7; 7 bases map to TRBD1. Germline lookup yields CDR1 MNHNS and CDR2 SASEGT. The V gene end was trimmed by 3 bases and the J gene end by 3 bases; junction bases not matched to a gene: 5. This CDR3 region has 14 residues. This chain's CDR3 is CASSDVAGGYEQYV. The CDR3 DNA reads as TGTGCCAGCAGTGACGTGGCAGGGGGCTACGAGCAGTACGTC.

This clone has just a few counts. This rearrangement joins TRBV10-3 to TRBJ1-1, with a possible D match to TRBD1 (6 bases). This CDR3 has 15 amino acids. Deletions cut 0 bases from V and 1 base from J, with 9 bases between. Germline CDR1 ENHRY, CDR2 SYGVKD. Here the CDR3 reads CAISESGQTNTEAFF. CDR3 DNA: TGTGCCATCAGTGAGTCCGGACAGACGAACACTGAAGCTTTCTTT.

Of note for this clone: No DNA is shown, since the ends of the CDR3 on it are uncertain; the CDR3 is the one TCRdb lists. The chain employs TRBV5-6 and TRBJ1-2. Germline V gives CDR1 SGHDT, CDR2 YYEEEE. With termini counted, the CDR3 has 13 amino acids. CDR3: CASSLGVGGGTTF.

This rearrangement joins TRBV6-1 to TRBJ1-2; TRBD1 is a possible D gene (6 bases). Per the germline V gene, CDR1 is MNHNS and CDR2 is SASEGT. Trimming removed 4 bases from V and 6 bases from J, with 24 bases in between. The CDR3 runs 17 residues. The CDR3 DNA reads as TGTGCCAGCAGTGGTGTGGGGGCGTTAGGTAATCTGGATGGCTACACCTTC. This gives the protein CASSGVGALGNLDGYTF.

The chain carries TRBV4-1 and TRBJ2-7, with D perhaps TRBD1 (5 bases). Trimming took 1 base from V and 4 from J, leaving 11 bases between them. Germline CDR1 MGHRA, CDR2 YSYEKL. The CDR3 extends over 14 amino acids. CDR3 bases: TGCGCCAGCAGCCAAGGAGACACAGGATACGAGCAGTACTTC. It yields the protein CASSQGDTGYEQYF.

This chain links TRBV10-3 with TRBJ2-3, with D perhaps TRBD2 (5 bases). Germline V lookup: CDR1 ENHRY, CDR2 SYGVKD. Trimming cost V 2 bases and J 1 base, with 16 bases left between them. This CDR3 is 17 amino acids long. The CDR3 region is CAISERWGSDRTDTQYF. CDR3 nucleotide sequence: TGTGCCATCAGTGAGAGATGGGGTAGCGATCGCACAGATACGCAGTATTTT.

V usage is TRBV27 and J usage is TRBJ2-7; perhaps TRBD2 as D (5 bases). Germline CDR1 is MNHEY and CDR2 is SMNVEV (reference sequence). The V end was cut by 2 bases, the J end by 0 bases, with 11 bases between. This CDR3 region has 15 residues. This CDR3 is CASSLTRDLSYEQYV. CDR3 nucleotide sequence: TGTGCCAGCAGTTTAACCCGGGATCTCTCCTACGAGCAGTACGTC.

This clone was observed once. This chain links TRBV11-2 with TRBJ1-4; D gene uncertain. V was clipped by 1 base and J by 6 bases, with 9 bases between them. Germline V gives CDR1 SGHAT, CDR2 FQNNGV. CDR3 length: 14 amino acids. This CDR3 reads CASSLGGVDEKLFF. CDR3 nucleotide sequence: TGTGCCAGCAGCTTAGGCGGGGTAGATGAAAAACTGTTTTTT.

The rearrangement joins TRBV15 to TRBJ2-7, with D unresolved. V was shortened by 0 bases and J by 3 bases, with 12 bases between the two germline ends. CDR3 length equals 15 residues. CDR1 and CDR2 (germline): LNHNV, YYDKDF (reference sequence). DNA of the CDR3: TGTGCCACCAGCAGAGATCGGCCAGGAATCTACGAGCAGTACGTC. The encoded protein is CATSRDRPGIYEQYV.

The chain couples TRBV4-2 to TRBJ1-6; 8 nucleotides agree with TRBD1. Germline assignment: CDR1 LGHNA and CDR2 YNFKEQ. The CDR3 runs to 15 residues. The trim removed 3 bases at V and 8 bases at J, leaving 6 bases unmatched. The CDR3 here is CASSQGQAHDSPLHF. The CDR3 coding sequence is TGTGCCAGCAGCCAGGGACAGGCGCATGATTCACCCCTCCACTTT.

The genes are TRBV7-9 and TRBJ1-5, with 7 bases identical to TRBD1. Germline V lookup: CDR1 SEHNR, CDR2 FQNEAQ (reference sequence). This CDR3 region has 15 residues. V lost 5 bases, J lost 9 bases, and 13 bases stayed unmatched. The CDR3 nucleotides read TGTGCCAGCAGCCATATCGAGGGGGCGGCGGGGCCCCAGCATTTT. Its translation: CASSHIEGAAGPQHF.

V and J are TRBV6-5 and TRBJ2-3; perhaps TRBD1 as D (5 bases). Germline V lookup: CDR1 MNHEY, CDR2 SVGAGI. The CDR3 consists of 15 residues. The V and J ends lost 2 bases and 2 bases respectively, with 11 bases between them. CDR3 sequence: CASSYGRQTTDTQYF. In DNA form, the CDR3 reads TGTGCCAGCAGTTACGGTCGACAGACCACAGATACGCAGTATTTT.

The CDR3 DNA reads as TGTGCCAGCAGCGGACAGGGAAGTCAGCCCCAGCATTTT. It encodes CASSGQGSQPQHF. This sequence joins TRBV7-2 and TRBJ1-5, with TRBD1 matching 8 bases. CDR1 and CDR2 (germline): SGHTA, FQGNSA. V shed 5 bases, J shed 6 bases, and the junction held 3 bases outside the gene matches. There are 13 residues in the CDR3.

The genes are TRBV10-1 and TRBJ1-5; no reliable D call. This CDR3 is built from 13 residues. The germline V gene encodes CDR1 WNHNN and CDR2 SYGVQD (reference sequence). Trimming shortened V by 3 bases and J by 7 bases, and 10 bases separated the two germline ends. The CDR3 loop is CASSEILGQPQHF. DNA for the CDR3: TGCGCCAGCAGTGAAATTCTGGGGCAGCCCCAGCATTTT.